These 29 T cell receptor beta chains came from one sample sequenced in a study of blood T cell repertoires in COVID-19. Measured with immunoSEQ multiplex PCR; TCRdb has only the in-frame clones, and not every one. The data contain 140,000 to 150,000 clones, about 86% of them singletons. The sample taken for sequencing was peripheral blood. The receptors were gathered from a woman in her 50s with active or convalescent COVID-19.

The rearrangement uses TRBV30 and TRBJ1-6; no clear D. The V gene's germline CDR1 is GTSNPN and CDR2 SVGIG (reference sequence). There are 16 residues in the CDR3. V was clipped by 2 bases and J by 4 bases, with 15 bases between them. CDR3 sequence reads: CAWSRAGFLYNSPLHF. For the CDR3, the DNA is TGTGCCTGGAGTCGAGCGGGGTTTTTATATAATTCACCCCTCCACTTT.

The rearrangement uses TRBV7-9 and TRBJ1-4; a weak D match, TRBD1 (5 bases). Germline V lookup: CDR1 SEHNR, CDR2 FQNEAQ (reference sequence). This CDR3 is 16 amino acids long. The V gene lost 5 bases and the J gene lost 2 bases, with 15 bases spanning the gap. The CDR3 DNA is TGTGCCAGCAGCCCCCGGGTGGGGGGGACTAATGAAAAACTGTTTTTT. Translation gives CASSPRVGGTNEKLFF.

This chain joins TRBV24-1 and TRBJ2-1, with 7 bases identical to TRBD1. CDR3 length equals 17 residues. With V trimmed by 5 bases and J by 7 bases, 16 bases remained unmatched. Germline CDR1 KGHDR, CDR2 SFDVKD. CDR3 residues: CATSAFMGDRGGNEQFF. Written as DNA, the CDR3 is TGTGCCACCAGTGCCTTTATGGGGGACAGAGGTGGGAATGAGCAGTTCTTC.

The chain recombines TRBV28 with TRBJ1-1; D perhaps matches TRBD1 (6 bases). The V end was cut by 4 bases, the J end by 4 bases, with 19 bases between. This CDR3 has 16 amino acids. The germline V gene has CDR1 MDHEN and CDR2 SYDVKM. The CDR3 region has the DNA TGTGCCAGCAGTTCCGCGACTCTGGTAGGGGGCACTGAAGCTTTCTTT. Translation: CASSSATLVGGTEAFF.

A single count supports this clone. The chain is built from TRBV5-4 and TRBJ2-1; 8 bases line up with TRBD2. The CDR3 extends over 15 amino acids. Germline CDR1 and CDR2: SGHNT and YYREEE (reference sequence). V shed 5 bases, J shed 0 bases, and the junction held 4 bases outside the gene matches. The CDR3 loop reads CASREAGVSYNEQFF. The CDR3 nucleotides are TGTGCCAGCAGAGAAGCGGGGGTCTCCTACAATGAGCAGTTCTTC.

The rearrangement links TRBV18 to TRBJ1-1, with TRBD1 matching over 7 bases. CDR3 length: 13 amino acids. Trimming at V came to 4 bases and at J to 11 bases, leaving 10 bases not matched to a gene. Germline loops: CDR1 KGHSH, CDR2 LQKENI. CDR3 amino acids: CASSRGFDRDAFF. For the CDR3, the DNA is TGTGCCAGCTCACGGGGGTTCGACAGGGACGCTTTCTTT.

This clone appeared a single time. This chain links TRBV2 with TRBJ2-2; 11 nucleotides match TRBD1. Germline V gene lookup returns CDR1 SNHLY and CDR2 FYNNEI. The CDR3 is 18 amino acids. V lost 4 bases to trimming and J lost 0 bases; unmatched junction nucleotides: 7. This CDR3 is CASSGYGQGASNTGELFF. The CDR3, as DNA: TGTGCCAGCAGTGGTTACGGACAGGGGGCATCGAACACCGGGGAGCTGTTTTTT.

The rearrangement uses TRBV5-8 and TRBJ2-1; TRBD1 might be the D (5 bases). This CDR3 spans 13 amino acids. The germline V gene has CDR1 SGHTS and CDR2 YDEGEE. V dropped 3 bases and J dropped 6 bases, with 10 bases sitting between them. The CDR3 bases are TGTGCCAGCAGCTGGGTTCAGGGCAATGAGCAGTTCTTC. This encodes CASSWVQGNEQFF. Full variable domain (rest looked up from reference TRBV5-8 and TRBJ2-1): EAGVTQSPTHLIKTRGQQATLRCSPISGHTSVYWYQQALGLGLQFLLWYDEGEERNRGNFPPRFSGRQFPNYSSELNVNALELEDSALYLCASSWVQGNEQFFGPGTRLTVL.

The chain uses TRBV15 and TRBJ1-5, with D possibly TRBD1 on 6 matching bases. CDR1 LNHNV and CDR2 YYDKDF come from the germline V gene (reference sequence). This CDR3 has 14 residues. V gave up 0 bases and J gave up 9 bases, with 12 bases separating them. CDR3 DNA sequence: TGTGCCACCAGCAGAGACAGGGGTCCTTGGCCCCAGCATTTT. It specifies CATSRDRGPWPQHF.

Written as DNA, the CDR3 is TGTGCCAGCAGCTTCCCAGGTTCTGAAAAACTGTTTTTT. Amino acid sequence: CASSFPGSEKLFF. This rearrangement joins TRBV7-9 to TRBJ1-4; D is undetermined. The CDR3 covers 13 residues. In germline, CDR1 is SEHNR, CDR2 FQNEAQ (reference sequence). The V end was cut by 3 bases, the J end by 7 bases, with 9 bases between.

This chain links TRBV18 with TRBJ1-5; 8 positions agree with TRBD1. Unmatched junction bases numbered 5, after V lost 4 bases and J lost 6 bases. The germline gives CDR1 KGHSH, CDR2 LQKENI. The CDR3 length is 14 residues. CDR3 loop: CASSRGQGGQPQHF. CDR3 nucleotides: TGTGCCAGCTCACGAGGACAGGGCGGTCAGCCCCAGCATTTT.

The genes are TRBV27 and TRBJ2-2; D possibly corresponds to TRBD1 (5 bases). CDR3 length: 14 amino acids. Germline CDR1 MNHEY, CDR2 SMNVEV (reference sequence). V lost 3 bases and J lost 5, with 10 bases in between. CDR3: CASSFDQGTGELFF. The CDR3 bases are TGTGCCAGCAGTTTCGACCAGGGAACCGGGGAGCTGTTTTTT.

In its sample, this clone was seen once. The chain uses TRBV9 and TRBJ1-6; D is perhaps TRBD1 (5 bases). Germline-derived CDR1 and CDR2 are SGDLS and YYNGEE. This CDR3 has 15 residues. The V gene lost 4 bases and the J gene lost 7 bases, with 15 bases spanning the gap. DNA of the CDR3: TGTGCCAGCAGCCCCCAGACAGATTTCAATTCACCCCTCCACTTT. It is translated as CASSPQTDFNSPLHF.

The chain joins TRBV5-1 to TRBJ1-2; a possible D gene is TRBD1 (5 bases). CDR1 and CDR2 (germline): SGHRS, YFSETQ. There are 15 residues in the CDR3. V was shortened by 4 bases and J by 8 bases, with 21 bases between the two germline ends. CDR3: CASSPTGQTFGGYTF. Written as DNA, the CDR3 is TGCGCCAGCAGCCCCACCGGACAAACTTTTGGGGGCTACACCTTC.

V is TRBV6-5 and J is TRBJ2-2; possible D gene TRBD1, 5 bases. Between the trimmed V and J ends, which lost 9 bases and 7 bases, there was a span of 15 bases. Germline CDR1 MNHEY, CDR2 SVGAGI. The CDR3 totals 13 residues. This CDR3 reads CASRGLGGGELFF. The CDR3, as DNA: TGTGCCAGTAGGGGTCTGGGTGGCGGGGAGCTGTTTTTT.

The table lists this clone with a count of one. The chain combines TRBV6-5 with TRBJ1-4, with 10 positions matching TRBD1. This CDR3 spans 12 amino acids. CDR1 is MNHEY, CDR2 SVGAGI, per germline. The junction had 7 bases not matched to a gene; V was cut back by 6 bases and J by 15 bases. The CDR3 loop reads CASSGQGVLLFF. The CDR3 DNA reads as TGTGCCAGCAGCGGACAGGGGGTTTTATTGTTTTTT.

This clone was counted once. The chain combines TRBV4-2 with TRBJ2-5, with D perhaps TRBD1 (5 bases). This CDR3 is built from 13 residues. Deletions cut 4 bases from V and 4 bases from J, with 10 bases between. Germline V lookup: CDR1 LGHNA, CDR2 YNFKEQ. The CDR3 loop reads CASSRRDRETQYF. The CDR3 DNA reads as TGTGCCAGCAGCCGCAGGGATCGAGAGACCCAGTACTTC.

V and J are TRBV4-2 and TRBJ2-1; TRBD2 agrees at 9 bases. Germline V CDR1 and CDR2: LGHNA, YNFKEQ. The CDR3 contains 19 residues. J lost 4 bases, V lost 0 bases, and 13 bases had no gene match. The DNA for the CDR3 is TGTGCCAGCAGCCAAGATAGGTCTTCACCTAGCGGGATGTACAATGAGCAGTTCTTC. It specifies CASSQDRSSPSGMYNEQFF.

The chain recombines TRBV2 with TRBJ2-2; D remains unclear. The CDR3 loop spans 12 amino acids. With 9 bases removed from V and 1 base from J, the gap between germline ends came to 6 bases. From germline, CDR1 is SNHLY and CDR2 FYNNEI. The CDR3 here is CASSRNTGELFF. CDR3 coding DNA: TGTGCCAGTTCTCGGAACACCGGGGAGCTGTTTTTT. Supplemented by reference TRBV2 and TRBJ2-2, the full variable domain reads EPEVTQTPSHQVTQMGQEVILRCVPISNHLYFYWYRQILGQKVEFLVSFYNNEISEKSEIFDDQFSVERPDGSNFTLKIRSTKLEDSAMYFCASSRNTGELFFGEGSRLTVL.

This chain links TRBV7-3 with TRBJ2-2, with TRBD1 matching over 8 bases. Looked up from germline, CDR1 is SGHTA and CDR2 is FQGTGA. Losses at the gene ends were 3 bases for V and 4 bases for J; bases not matched to a gene: 7. CDR3 length: 16 residues. DNA for the CDR3: TGTGCCAGCAGCTTTGTTGGCGGACAGGGCACCGGGGAGCTGTTTTTT. Translating it yields CASSFVGGQGTGELFF. Full variable domain (missing parts from reference TRBV7-3 and TRBJ2-2): GAGVSQTPSNKVTEKGKYVELRCDPISGHTALYWYRQSLGQGPEFLIYFQGTGAADDSGLPNDRFFAVRPEGSVSTLKIQRTERGDSAVYLCASSFVGGQGTGELFFGEGSRLTVL.

The chain carries TRBV29-1 and TRBJ2-7; D uncertain. From germline, CDR1 is SQVTM and CDR2 ANQGSEA. Between the trimmed V and J ends, which lost 6 bases and 0 bases, there was a span of 12 bases. The CDR3 sequence is 13 residues long. This chain's CDR3 is CSVADKSSYEQYF. CDR3 coding DNA: TGCAGCGTCGCTGACAAGAGCTCCTACGAGCAGTACTTC.

This clone is a singleton in its sample. V usage is TRBV11-2 and J usage is TRBJ1-2, with D maybe TRBD1 (5 bases). Trimming removed 5 bases at V and 4 bases at J, with 17 bases between. This CDR3 contains 15 residues. Per the germline V gene, CDR1 is SGHAT and CDR2 is FQNNGV. The CDR3 spells CASSPVPGEGYGYTF. The CDR3 DNA follows: TGTGCCAGCAGCCCAGTCCCGGGGGAAGGCTATGGCTACACCTTC.

This clone was observed once. The chain employs TRBV4-2 and TRBJ1-5; 7 bases are shared with TRBD1. From germline, CDR1 is LGHNA and CDR2 YNFKEQ. The CDR3 length is 14 residues. The trim removed 4 bases at V and 5 bases at J, leaving 5 bases unmatched. As DNA, the CDR3 is TGTGCCAGCAGCCTACCGGGACAGTATCAGCCCCAGCATTTT. It yields the protein CASSLPGQYQPQHF.

The rearrangement joins TRBV30 to TRBJ1-5; 7 bases align to TRBD1. The CDR3 extends over 14 amino acids. Germline CDR1 GTSNPN, CDR2 SVGIG (reference sequence). The ends lost 1 base at V and 2 bases at J; junction bases unmatched: 2. The CDR3 DNA reads TGTGCCTGGAGTGCCCAGGGGGGCAATCAGCCCCAGCATTTT. Its translation is CAWSAQGGNQPQHF.

This chain joins TRBV7-2 and TRBJ2-7; the D is unclear. Per the germline V gene, CDR1 is SGHTA and CDR2 is FQGNSA. The ends were cut back, 2 bases at V and 0 bases at J, with 5 bases in the middle. The CDR3 has 13 amino acids. Here the CDR3 DNA reads TGTGCCAGCAGCTTACCGAGCTCCTACGAGCAGTACTTC. Translation: CASSLPSSYEQYF.

This clone appeared many times. The rearrangement links TRBV5-4 to TRBJ2-3; D is perhaps TRBD1 (6 bases). CDR1 SGHNT and CDR2 YYREEE come from the germline V gene (reference sequence). The V end lost 6 bases, the J end lost 0 bases, and 11 bases lay between the germline ends. The CDR3 is 14 amino acids. The CDR3 loop is CASTTGQSTDTQYF. The CDR3 DNA sequence: TGTGCCAGCACCACCGGACAGAGCACAGATACGCAGTATTTT.

The chain carries TRBV4-1 and TRBJ2-1, with D unclear. The germline CDR1 and CDR2 sequences are MGHRA and YSYEKL. This CDR3 is 13 amino acids long. Trimming took off 1 base at V and 1 base at J, with 2 bases between the two ends. DNA for the CDR3: TGCGCCAGCAGCCAAGCGTCCTACAATGAGCAGTTCTTC. Its protein is CASSQASYNEQFF.

The chain combines TRBV20-1 with TRBJ2-1; 7 nucleotides line up with TRBD2. Germline CDR1 is DFQATT and CDR2 is SNEGSKA (reference sequence). V lost 3 bases, J lost 6 bases, and 5 bases stayed unmatched. The CDR3 covers 13 residues. The CDR3 sequence: CSASWRETNEQFF. CDR3 coding DNA: TGCAGTGCTAGTTGGCGGGAGACCAATGAGCAGTTCTTC.

The J gene is TRBJ1-1, the V gene TRBV7-9, with 7 bases fitting TRBD1. Trimming took 5 bases from V and 0 from J; bases not matched to a gene: 9. CDR1 and CDR2 from the germline V gene are SEHNR and FQNEAQ (reference sequence). The CDR3 is 16 amino acids. The CDR3, as DNA: TGTGCCAGCAGCGACGATATAGGGGGCATGAACACTGAAGCTTTCTTT. Residues: CASSDDIGGMNTEAFF.